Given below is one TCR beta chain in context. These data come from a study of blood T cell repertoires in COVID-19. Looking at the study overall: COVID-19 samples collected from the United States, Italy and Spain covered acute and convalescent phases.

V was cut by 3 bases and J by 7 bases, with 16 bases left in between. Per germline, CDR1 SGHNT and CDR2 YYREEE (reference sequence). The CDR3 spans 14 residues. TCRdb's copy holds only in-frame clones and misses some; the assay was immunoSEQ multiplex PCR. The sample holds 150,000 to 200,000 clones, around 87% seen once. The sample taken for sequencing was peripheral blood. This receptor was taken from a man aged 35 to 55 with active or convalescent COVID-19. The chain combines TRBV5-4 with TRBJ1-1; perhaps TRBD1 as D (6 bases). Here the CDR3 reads CASSYNRDIDEAFF. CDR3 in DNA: TGTGCCAGCAGCTACAACCGGGACATCGATGAAGCTTTCTTT.